One and the same sample provided the 19 T cell receptor beta chains below, sequenced in a study of T-cell memory formation after mild COVID-19. TCRdb recomputed calls from the 5' RACE reads with MiXCR, one row per CDR3 protein. This table has approximately 560,000 distinct CDR3 sequences, approximately 15% appearing once. Sequenced sample: PBMCs or a T cell subset sorted from them (not recorded which). These receptors were obtained from an adult woman who had mild COVID-19 (a few samples of this study predate the infection). Cell type and time point are not known.

The V and J genes are TRBV5-1 and TRBJ2-2; TRBD2 is a possible D gene (5 bases). Germline V gene lookup returns CDR1 SGHRS and CDR2 YFSETQ. This CDR3 has 15 residues. V lost 0 bases and J lost 4, with 10 bases in between. CDR3 residues: CASSLAPGLTGELFF. The DNA for the CDR3 is TGCGCCAGCAGCTTGGCACCAGGACTCACCGGGGAGCTGTTTTTT.

The chain joins TRBV7-9 to TRBJ1-4, with a weak D call TRBD1 (5 bases). CDR1 is SEHNR, CDR2 FQNEAQ, per germline (reference sequence). This CDR3 region has 17 residues. The V end was cut by 5 bases, the J end by 7 bases, with 23 bases between. CDR3 loop: CASSAPLWDGRFEKLFF. CDR3 DNA sequence: TGTGCCAGCAGCGCCCCCTTGTGGGACGGTAGATTTGAAAAACTGTTTTTT.

This clonotype was recorded a few times. J is TRBJ2-7 and V is TRBV3-1; D gene ambiguous. This CDR3 contains 14 residues. Germline values: CDR1 LGHDT, CDR2 YNNKEL (reference sequence). The V and J ends lost 3 bases and 2 bases respectively, with 11 bases between them. The chain's CDR3 is CASSHGLRTYEQYF. In nucleotides, the CDR3 is TGTGCCAGCAGCCACGGTCTCCGCACCTACGAGCAGTACTTC.

The chain is built from TRBV18 and TRBJ2-3; D is unclear. Germline assignment: CDR1 KGHSH and CDR2 LQKENI. Between the trimmed V and J ends, which lost 2 bases and 2 bases, there was a span of 5 bases. The CDR3 runs 13 residues. CDR3 residues: CASSPGDTDTQYF. The CDR3 DNA is TGTGCCAGCTCACCAGGGGACACAGATACGCAGTATTTT. The whole variable domain, remainder taken from reference TRBV18 and TRBJ2-3, is NAGVMQNPRHLVRRRGQEARLRCSPMKGHSHVYWYRQLPEEGLKFMVYLQKENIIDESGMPKERFSAEFPKEGPSILRIQQVVRGDSAAYFCASSPGDTDTQYFGPGTRLTVL.

This chain uses TRBV7-6 with TRBJ2-1; 15 positions agree with TRBD2. CDR1 is SGHVS, CDR2 FNYEAQ, per germline. The V and J ends lost 5 bases and 7 bases, in that order; junction bases with no gene match: 3. This CDR3 region has 15 residues. CDR3 sequence: CASSTGLAGGNEQFF. The DNA of the CDR3 is TGTGCCAGCAGCACGGGACTAGCGGGAGGTAATGAGCAGTTCTTC.

This clonotype was seen at least ten times. At one of its ends the junction is not consistent with the germline gene, which may arise from a read error. The chain has TRBV7-3 and TRBJ2-1; 8 bases line up with TRBD2. The CDR3 runs to 12 residues. CDR1 is SGHTA and CDR2 is FQGTGA in the germline V gene. As DNA, the CDR3 is TGTGCCAGCAGCTTAATGGGACTAGAAAAGGTCTTC. Protein sequence: CASSLMGLEKVF.

Only a few counts were recorded for this clonotype. The chain uses TRBV6-5 and TRBJ2-1; 7 bases align to TRBD1. CDR1 is MNHEY and CDR2 is SVGAGI in the germline V gene. The CDR3 totals 16 residues. V dropped 1 base and J dropped 5; count of bases not matched to a gene: 8. The CDR3 coding sequence is TGTGCCAGCAGTTACTGGCCGGGACAGACAGACAATGAGCAGTTCTTC. Translation: CASSYWPGQTDNEQFF.

This clonotype has just a few counts. The chain employs TRBV7-6 and TRBJ2-1; 9 bases agree with TRBD2. With V trimmed by 5 bases and J by 8 bases, 10 bases remained unmatched. The CDR3 runs 15 residues. Germline assignment: CDR1 SGHVS and CDR2 FNYEAQ. CDR3 DNA: TGTGCCAGCAGCCCTTCTGGCGGGGGGGGGTATGAGCAGTTCTTC. Translated: CASSPSGGGGYEQFF.

The genes are TRBV18 and TRBJ2-1; D may match TRBD1 or TRBD2 (5 bases each). This CDR3 has 15 amino acids. Trimming took off 3 bases at V and 12 bases at J, with 21 bases between the two ends. CDR1 and CDR2 from the germline V gene are KGHSH and LQKENI. In DNA, the CDR3 is TGTGCCAGCTCACCCCCGGGACGGTCTGCCTTCGGGCAGTTCTTC. This encodes CASSPPGRSAFGQFF.

This clonotype was observed a few times. CDR3 DNA: TGTGCCAGCAGTTTAGCGCTAAAAAGGGTCCGGCAGTTCTTC. This encodes CASSLALKRVRQFF. This chain uses TRBV12-3 or TRBV12-4 with TRBJ2-1; D unclear. The CDR3 runs to 14 residues. The V gene lost 0 bases and the J gene lost 12 bases, with 15 bases spanning the gap.

V and J are TRBV4-2 and TRBJ2-3, with 9 bases that match TRBD2. V lost 4 bases and J lost 1; bases outside the gene matches: 6. Per germline, CDR1 LGHNA and CDR2 YNFKEQ. The CDR3 is made up of 16 amino acids. In DNA, the CDR3 is TGTGCCAGCAGCCCCGGGCAGCGGGGGGGCACAGATACGCAGTATTTT. This translates into CASSPGQRGGTDTQYF.

A few counts support this clonotype. V and J are TRBV19 and TRBJ2-7, with unresolved D. V was cut by 1 base and J by 3 bases, with 10 bases left in between. Germline V gene data show CDR1 as LNHDA and CDR2 as SQIVND (reference sequence). This CDR3 is 14 amino acids long. The CDR3 protein is CASSIAGFRYEQYF. DNA of the CDR3: TGTGCCAGTAGTATAGCTGGTTTTCGCTACGAGCAGTACTTC.

This clonotype was seen at least ten times. The chain is built from TRBV20-1 and TRBJ1-4, with D possibly being TRBD1 (5 bases). The CDR3 loop spans 18 amino acids. Germline assignment: CDR1 DFQATT and CDR2 SNEGSKA (reference sequence). Trimming shortened V by 5 bases and J by 6 bases, and 28 bases separated the two germline ends. CDR3 protein: CSAARGPQGLRWDEKLFF. Written as DNA, the CDR3 is TGCAGTGCTGCCCGGGGTCCGCAGGGACTAAGATGGGATGAAAAACTGTTTTTT.

This clonotype has only a few counts. The chain is built from TRBV5-6 and TRBJ1-3; D not certain. CDR1 is SGHDT, CDR2 YYEEEE, per germline. V shed 2 bases and J shed 0 bases, with 3 bases lying between them. The length of the CDR3 is 13 residues. CDR3 region: CASSFPSGNTIYF. The CDR3 bases are TGTGCCAGCAGCTTTCCCTCTGGAAACACCATATATTTT. Drawing the rest from reference TRBV5-6 and TRBJ1-3, the complete variable domain is DAGVTQSPTHLIKTRGQQVTLRCSPKSGHDTVSWYQQALGQGPQFIFQYYEEEERQRGNFPDRFSGHQFPNYSSELNVNALLLGDSALYLCASSFPSGNTIYFGEGSWLTVV.

This chain links TRBV6-1 with TRBJ1-4; D gene uncertain. The V end was cut by 8 bases, the J end by 8 bases, with 15 bases between. Germline V lookup: CDR1 MNHNS, CDR2 SASEGT. The CDR3 length is 13 residues. The CDR3 sequence: CASRATAKEKLFF. The CDR3 DNA is TGTGCCAGCCGCGCTACCGCCAAGGAAAAACTGTTTTTT.

This clonotype has a handful of counts. The gene calls are TRBV9 and TRBJ2-6, with no clear D. V lost 2 bases, J lost 3 bases, and 9 bases lay in between. CDR3 length equals 15 residues. Germline lookup yields CDR1 SGDLS and CDR2 YYNGEE. The CDR3 is CASSVQANGANVLTF. Here the CDR3 DNA reads TGTGCCAGCAGCGTTCAGGCTAATGGGGCCAACGTCCTGACTTTC.

The chain links TRBV5-1 to TRBJ2-3, with 8 bases lining up with TRBD2. Germline CDR1 and CDR2: SGHRS and YFSETQ. The junction had 8 bases not matched to a gene; V was cut back by 4 bases and J by 4 bases. The CDR3 runs to 15 residues. CDR3 DNA sequence: TGCGCCAGCAGCCTCGGGACTAGAGGGTCAGATACGCAGTATTTT. This encodes CASSLGTRGSDTQYF.

This chain connects TRBV5-1 to TRBJ2-5, with D perhaps TRBD1 (6 bases). V dropped 3 bases and J dropped 5 bases, with 14 bases sitting between them. The germline V gene has CDR1 SGHRS and CDR2 YFSETQ. The CDR3 sequence is 14 residues long. CDR3 protein: CASSSEGTSETQYF. The CDR3 DNA reads TGCGCCAGCAGCTCAGAAGGGACATCGGAGACCCAGTACTTC.

The chain uses TRBV11-2 and TRBJ2-7; 7 bases are a match to TRBD1. Losses at the gene ends were 5 bases for V and 2 bases for J; bases not matched to a gene: 6. The CDR3 runs to 14 residues. Germline CDR1 and CDR2: SGHAT and FQNNGV. DNA of the CDR3: TGTGCCAGCAGCCCGGACAGGTTTCCCTACGAGCAGTACTTC. Protein sequence: CASSPDRFPYEQYF.